This TCR beta chain appears in the sequencing data of a study of CD8 T cells in ankylosing spondylitis. Points from the study as a whole: Some of the motif variants had earlier been found in reactive arthritis patients' fluid and blood.

Using its own MiXCR run on the 5' RACE reads, TCRdb lists one record per CDR3 protein. The top ten clones hold just under 9% of a sample with some 13,000 distinct CDR3 sequences, under 3.5% of them seen once. This clonotype was counted ten times or more. Antigen unknown. The CDR3 loop spans 16 amino acids. Germline trimming cut 0 bases from V and 1 base from J; bases unmatched to any gene: 4. Germline V lookup: CDR1 SGDLS, CDR2 YYNGEE. The TCR sequence derives from a male donor with ankylosing spondylitis or in good health (not recorded which). Material for sequencing was blood, either unsorted or a sorted T cell fraction (not recorded which). The chain couples TRBV9 to TRBJ2-5, with 9 bases aligning to TRBD1. This CDR3 is CASSVAGQGLQETQYF. The CDR3 bases are TGTGCCAGCAGCGTAGCAGGACAGGGGCTCCAAGAGACCCAGTACTTC.